This T cell receptor (beta chain) was recovered during a study of blood T cell repertoires in COVID-19. TCRdb's table, derived via immunoSEQ multiplex PCR, lists solely in-frame clones and lacks some. This table has roughly 70,000 clones, about 91% appearing once. CDR1 and CDR2 (germline): SGDLS, YYNGEE. Trimming took off 2 bases at V and 0 bases at J, with 12 bases between the two ends. The CDR3 sequence is 16 residues long. The rearrangement joins TRBV9 to TRBJ2-1; D possibly corresponds to TRBD1 (6 bases). The clonotype comes from an older woman with active COVID-19. Material: peripheral blood. CDR3 residues: CASSVVGHNSYNEQFF. The CDR3 DNA follows: TGTGCCAGCAGCGTGGTGGGACACAACTCCTACAATGAGCAGTTCTTC.